The clone carrying this T cell receptor (beta chain) has at least ten counts. Its antigen remains unidentified. Using RNA template, CDR3s of TCR alpha and beta were amplified with iRepertoire arm-PCR. MiXCR, run by TCRdb on the multiplex PCR reads, gives a single entry per CDR3 protein. The repertoire consists of over 70,000 distinct CDR3 sequences, with 23% occurring once and the leading ten covering more than 6.5%. This CDR3 contains 15 residues. CDR1 and CDR2 (germline): KGHSH, LQKENI. V was shortened by 1 base and J by 6 bases, with 15 bases between the two germline ends. The sample belongs to a study of glioma-infiltrating T cells. Study results and caveats: Tissue-blood divergence was below expectation in non-neoplastic patients, above in gliomas. Very few CDR3 sequences were shared between tissue and blood.

The material sequenced was glioma tissue, nonneoplastic brain tissue, or PBMCs (not recorded which). The sequence was obtained from a human donor with low-grade glioma or glioblastoma, undergoing nonglioma brain surgery, or in good health (not recorded which). This chain links TRBV18 with TRBJ1-1, with a tentative D call TRBD1 (5 bases). In DNA, the CDR3 is TGTGCCAGCTCACCACTGGACACGGTGGGAGCTGAAGCTTTCTTT. Protein product: CASSPLDTVGAEAFF.